This paragraph covers one T cell receptor (beta chain) sequence. The antigen it recognizes is unknown. The sample holds no much larger clone one base away, and base qualities are not on file. Donors were healthy HIV-negative adults with no recently reported acute infections or vaccinations. Every donor was a Caucasian adult residing in Nashville, Tennessee, USA. Magnetic negative selection was used to enrich CD4+ T cells, after which naive cells were positively selected on CD45RA and the negative fraction became the memory subset. Blood was collected by leukapheresis, and PBMCs were isolated by Ficoll-Histopaque density gradient centrifugation and then cryopreserved in liquid nitrogen vapor phase. Analytical flow cytometry was used to check the purity and quantity of each magnetically sorted T cell population. Genomic DNA was isolated from every sorted fraction and measured by UV absorbance on a Nanodrop 2000c.

Using the deep immunoSEQ assay, multiplex PCR amplified TCR CDR3 regions from genomic DNA. Extracted genomic DNA from each cell subset was distributed evenly across all wells of several immunoSEQ 96-well plates, and each plate was treated as a replicate. For sorted subsets, each replicate PCR was loaded with around 220 ng genomic DNA, equivalent to 25,000 to 35,000 T cell genomes. Purified libraries were measured with a Qubit 3.0 fluorometer, size-checked on a Bioanalyzer 2100, and measured again with the KAPA Library Quantification kit. Each immunoSEQ 96-well plate was sequenced on its own single-read 150-cycle Illumina NextSeq 550 flow cell. Per the original workflow: Because the immunoSEQ output included only junctional sequences and no quality scores, the filtering could not be the same as the filtering used for full-length reads. Sequences were annotated with PyIR, a Python wrapper for IgBLAST v1.9, and V/J genes and CDR3 were assigned using IMGT germline references. Reads were removed for weak V/J assignments (E-value above 1e-6), missing CDR3, stop codons, out-of-frame junctions, or ambiguous translated residues. V3J clonotypes were defined as sequences sharing an identical inferred V gene, J gene, and CDR3 amino acid sequence. Percentage overlap between repertoires was calculated by dividing the number of shared unique clonotypes by the size of the smaller repertoire. Repertoire richness was assessed with RTK rarefaction, the Chao1 estimator, and Recon v2.1 estimates of unobserved clonotypes. For all TCRbeta clonotypes obtained by the gDNA method from a few donors, generation probabilities were computed with OLGA. The immuneACCESS repertoire file appears here via TCRdb, limited to in-frame rearrangements. These files lack a portion of the clones; in checked studies, under half of the deficit traces to unresolved V genes, and the cause of the others is not known. That table supplies the V and J calls and clone size; D and trimming were determined from the DNA. A total of 2.5 million or so clones appear in this sample, just over 90% of them only once. Roughly 0.13% of the sample goes to the ten largest clones.

The CDR3, from cysteine to phenylalanine, totals 14 residues. Just CDR3 DNA is preserved here, 42 bases in frame from base 1. As encoded in the germline V gene, CDR1 is ENHRY while CDR2 is SYGVKD. Relative to germline, V is missing 3 bases and J is missing 8 bases, with 4 bases of the junction outside any gene match. The record originates from a study of shared clonotypes between healthy human individuals (dated by TCRdb to about 2020). Looking at the study overall: The cohort comprised a couple of women and three men aged 18 to 49 years. For each donor, CD4 naive and CD4 memory were each given three plates, CD8 naive was given two plates, and CD8 memory was given one plate. Blood TCR repertoires of five healthy adults were deeply sequenced to estimate repertoire size and the extent of clonotype sharing between individuals. Libraries were prepared and TCR repertoires were sequenced by different laboratories using diverse techniques, in order to increase sequencing depth and limit assay-specific biases. Each donor's leukapheresis produced roughly between about 0.8 and 10 billion PBMCs. The research as a whole found: Sampling was restricted to blood, and TCR repertoires in tissues likely differ from the TCR repertoires found in blood. Larger estimated clonotype richness was generally found for naive subsets than for memory subsets. The genetic and exposure-history diversity represented was limited by the small number of donors. When a few donors were compared, the shared fraction of clonotypes was around 5.1% for naive CD4, 3.5% to 4% for naive CD8, roughly 2.5% for memory CD4, and 0.4% for memory CD8. Based on pairwise subsampling, the degree of clonotype sharing among donors was expected to be affected by sequencing depth. Even with the large sequencing depth, rarefaction of the sorted-subset datasets indicated that sequencing was incomplete. Compared with non-shared clonotypes, clonotypes shared by all four sorted-subset donors had higher generation probabilities.

The chain uses TRBV10-3 and TRBJ2-1; TRBD2 lines up with 10 middle nucleotides. Input material: naive CD4+ T cells sorted from blood. Explained via the paper, the cell subset or site label denotes: CD45RA+ positively selected. This TCR derives from a man between 18 and 29 years old in good health. The CDR3 protein: CAISDLAGADEQFF. The DNA sequence reads TGTGCCATCAGTGACCTAGCGGGAGCGGATGAGCAGTTCTTC.